This section outlines one T cell receptor (beta chain) sequence together with its context. Its antigen is unknown. No qualities accompany the bases; no much larger clone lies one base away. The immunoSEQ Assay, a bias-controlled multiplex PCR, was used to amplify TCRbeta CDR3 regions from genomic DNA. The original pipeline was this. Within the assay, amplification of reference gene primers was used to estimate how many nucleated cells each sample contained. To quantify the absolute abundance of each unique TCRbeta CDR3 rearrangement, sequence reads were collapsed and filtered. For each sample, productive Simpson clonality was calculated as the square root of Simpson's diversity index over productive rearrangements. The table was pulled from immuneACCESS by TCRdb, which kept in-frame rearrangements only. Such tables lose some clones; where checked, under half of the loss comes from unresolved V genes, and the rest has no known cause. D and trimming come from the DNA, and the V and J calls and clone size come from that table. This sample comprises around 160,000 clones, 84% of them detected only once. More than 5% of the sample is in the top ten clones.

At the junction V is shortened by 5 bases and J by 0 bases, with 11 bases in between. As encoded in the germline V gene, CDR1 is SGHTA while CDR2 is FQGNSA. From cysteine to phenylalanine, the CDR3 is 15 amino acids long. The retained sequence is limited to the CDR3, 45 bases, with the frame set at the first base. In the prospective study, participants were roughly 18 to 100 years old, resided in 20 to 30 geographic areas of the United States, and were enrolled through a virtual design. Cohort assignment in the prospective study relied on participant-reported clinical history from a screening survey and a study questionnaire. A participant counted as exposed if, within 2 weeks of entering the study, that participant had been in contact with someone who had a PCR-confirmed or clinician-diagnosed COVID-19 case. Mobile phlebotomists in the prospective study collected whole blood, serum and a nasopharyngeal or oropharyngeal swab from every participant. Additional blood draws and questionnaires over an approximately 2-month period could optionally be provided by prospective study participants. Blood samples from the prospective study were shipped frozen or at room temperature prior to DNA extraction.

The data originate from a study of blood T cell repertoires in COVID-19 (dated by TCRdb to the early 2020s). In terms of the full investigation: The collaborator samples originated in the United States, Italy and Spain and spanned the acute and convalescent phases of COVID-19. The repertoires were released in a freely available public database intended as a resource for research on the immune response to SARS-CoV-2. Samples came from the ongoing ImmuneRACE study (first 160 participants) plus 1,254 subjects from 6 global collaborators. The material from the prospective study consisted of cDNA or gDNA derived from T cells, B-cell-depleted T cells, or PBMCs. The sample metadata nearly always contained a de-identified subject ID, COVID-19 status, age in years and sex. HLA class I and class II types, where available, came from metadata supplied by the sample provider rather than from assay-based typing. Subjects who had been exposed to COVID-19, were actively infected with it, or had recovered from it provided the deeply sampled blood TCRbeta repertoires that made up the dataset. Study-wide findings and limitations: Clinical and demographic metadata were provided uncurated, with the amount varying by source and participant.

What was sequenced was PBMCs or T cells enriched from blood (not recorded which). The rearranged chain carries TRBV7-2 and TRBJ2-1; TRBD2 is a possible D gene, resting on 6 matching bases. The receptor was derived from a woman between 50 and 59 years old who had been exposed to COVID-19. In nucleotide form, the sequence is TGTGCCAGCAGCACCCCCGGGGGCTCCTACAATGAGCAGTTCTTC. This is translated as CASSTPGGSYNEQFF.